A selection of T cell receptor beta chains follows, all from one sample in a study of early T cells in non-severe SARS-CoV-2 infection. TCRdb re-called the 5' RACE reads through MiXCR, storing one row per CDR3 protein. The repertoire consists of 50,000 to 60,000 distinct CDR3 sequences, with around 9.3% occurring once and the leading ten covering about 4.3%. The sample consisted of whole blood. These receptor sequences come from an adult who was a healthcare worker with PCR-confirmed SARS-CoV-2 infection or an uninfected control (not recorded which). The CDR3 runs from the conserved cysteine through the conserved F or W. Fields, in order: clone size, V gene, J gene, D gene, CDR3 DNA, CDR3 protein. A D gene is named only where the DNA matches it firmly. Where a row states a size, it is once, few, many or the class of an expanded clone; other rows omit it.

>once|TRBV2|TRBJ2-3|TRBD2
TGTGCCAGCAGTTTCCGACTAGCGGGGACAGATACGCAGTATTTT
CASSFRLAGTDTQYF
>few|TRBV6-6|TRBJ2-7|TRBD1
TGTGCCAGCAGTACGGGGGGACAGGGAATAAGGTACGAGCAGTACTTC
CASSTGGQGIRYEQYF
>many|TRBV29-1|TRBJ2-5|-
TGCAGCGTCGCCGGCCAGCGAGGAGGAAAGGAGACCCAGTACTTC
CSVAGQRGGKETQYF
>-|TRBV5-1|TRBJ2-3|-
TGCGCCAGCAGCTTTGACTCTAGCACAGATACGCAGTATTTT
CASSFDSSTDTQYF
>-|TRBV4-2|TRBJ1-6|-
TGTGCCAGCAGCCAAGTGGGGGATCGGTCACCCCTCCACTTT
CASSQVGDRSPLHF
>many|TRBV7-2|TRBJ2-7|-
TGTGCCAGCAGTCGGGGGCCCTACGAGCAGTACTTC
CASSRGPYEQYF
>-|TRBV20-1|TRBJ2-5|-
TGCAGTGCTAGCGCCGTCCAAGAGACCCAGTACTTC
CSASAVQETQYF
>many|TRBV7-6|TRBJ2-2|-
TGTGCCAGCAGGGACACCGGGGAGCTGTTTTTT
CASRDTGELFF
>many|TRBV19|TRBJ1-5|-
TGTGCCAGTAGTCAGGATAGCAATCAGCCCCAGCATTTT
CASSQDSNQPQHF
>few|TRBV5-1|TRBJ2-6|-
TGCGCCAGCAGCCACACAGGGAGCTCTGGGGCCAACGTCCTGACTTTC
CASSHTGSSGANVLTF
>-|TRBV6-6|TRBJ2-3|TRBD2
TGTGCCACTACCGGGACTAGCGGGAGGAGGTTCACAGATACGCAGTATTTT
CATTGTSGRRFTDTQYF
>few|TRBV7-9|TRBJ2-1|TRBD2
TGTGCCAGCAGCTTAGCGCTTGCAGCGGGAGATGAGCAGTTCTTC
CASSLALAAGDEQFF
>few|TRBV18|TRBJ1-1|-
TGTGCCAGCTCATCCGGAAGGGGATCCGACACTGAAGCTTTCTTT
CASSSGRGSDTEAFF
>few|TRBV6-2/TRBV6-3|TRBJ2-2|-
TGTGCCAGCCGCTCCGGGGAGCTGTTTTTT
CASRSGELFF
>-|TRBV7-6|TRBJ2-7|-
TGTGCCAGCAGCTCAGACCCGTACGAGCAGTACTTC
CASSSDPYEQYF
>many|TRBV10-3|TRBJ2-5|-
TGTGCCATCAGTGACCAACCGCGAGAGACCCAGTACTTC
CAISDQPRETQYF
>-|TRBV7-9|TRBJ2-5|TRBD1
TGTGCCAGCAGTCCCGGACAGGGGGCGGGGGAGACCCAGTACTTC
CASSPGQGAGETQYF
>many|TRBV11-2|TRBJ1-2|-
TGTGCCAGCAGCGGCGGTGCCTATGGCTACACCTTC
CASSGGAYGYTF
>many|TRBV2|TRBJ2-7|-
TGTGCCAGCTTCCACAACTCCTACGAGCAGTACTTC
CASFHNSYEQYF
>few|TRBV19|TRBJ2-1|-
TGTGCCAGTAGTATAGGCGGGACAGCCAATGAGCAGTTCTTC
CASSIGGTANEQFF
>few|TRBV24-1|TRBJ2-2|-
TGTGCCACCAGTGGTCGGCCTGGGACCGGGGAGCTGTTTTTT
CATSGRPGTGELFF
>-|TRBV7-9|TRBJ1-2|TRBD1
TGTGCCAGCAGCCGGGACAGCTTCTATGGCTACACCTTC
CASSRDSFYGYTF
>many|TRBV18|TRBJ2-1|-
TGTGCCAGCTCATCAGGGGGGGGCACCTACAATGAGCAGTTCTTC
CASSSGGGTYNEQFF
>many|TRBV24-1|TRBJ1-2|TRBD1
TGTGCCACCAGTGATCCAGGGACAGGGGACGGCTACACCTTC
CATSDPGTGDGYTF
>many|TRBV24-1|TRBJ2-2|-
TGTGCCACCAGTCCCTCCCCCGGGGAGCTGTTTTTT
CATSPSPGELFF
>many|TRBV12-3/TRBV12-4|TRBJ2-1|TRBD2
TGTGCCAGCAGTCGGGGACTAGTCTGGGCTGAGCAGTTCTTC
CASSRGLVWAEQFF
>many|TRBV3-1|TRBJ2-7|-
TGTGCCAGCAGCCAAGACTACGAGCAGTACTTC
CASSQDYEQYF
>many|TRBV18|TRBJ1-2|-
TGTGCCAGCTCACAGACAGGTCAAACCGCTTCTAACTATGGCTACACCTTC
CASSQTGQTASNYGYTF
>many|TRBV29-1|TRBJ1-2|TRBD1
TGCAGCGGGCAACAGGGGTCCTCTAACTATGGCTACACCTTC
CSGQQGSSNYGYTF
>-|TRBV12-3/TRBV12-4|TRBJ2-4|-
TGTGCCAGCAAGGAGAAAAACATTCAGTACTTC
CASKEKNIQYF
>few|TRBV7-3|TRBJ1-1|TRBD1
TGTGCCAGCAGCCAATCACAGGGGGCGAACACTGAAGCTTTCTTT
CASSQSQGANTEAFF
>few|TRBV6-2/TRBV6-3|TRBJ2-2|-
TGTGCCATCAAGGGGGCCGGGGAGCTGTTTTTT
CAIKGAGELFF
>many|TRBV13|TRBJ1-1|TRBD1
TGTGCCAGCAGCTTGACAGGGAGCACTGAAGCTTTCTTT
CASSLTGSTEAFF
>few|TRBV18|TRBJ1-1|-
TGTGCCAGCTCACTCAGCTCAGGGTACACTGAAGCTTTCTTT
CASSLSSGYTEAFF
>-|TRBV6-6|TRBJ1-5|TRBD1
TGTGCCAGCAGTTACACAGGGGATCAGCCCCAGCATTTT
CASSYTGDQPQHF
>many|TRBV14|TRBJ1-1|TRBD1
TGTGCCAGCAGCCAAGCGGGACAGGGTCTTCCGAACACTGAAGCTTTCTTT
CASSQAGQGLPNTEAFF
>few|TRBV5-4|TRBJ2-3|-
TGTGCCAGCAGCTCCCCGGGGACAGATACGCAGTATTTT
CASSSPGTDTQYF
>many|TRBV11-2|TRBJ2-3|-
TGTGCCAGCAGCTTAGATCCCGCGCGGGATACGCAGTATTTT
CASSLDPARDTQYF
>-|TRBV6-2/TRBV6-3|TRBJ1-2|-
TGTGCCAGCATCCCGCGGTATGCTAACTATGGCTACACCTTC
CASIPRYANYGYTF
>few|TRBV6-5|TRBJ1-6|-
TGTGCCAGCAGTTACTCGGGGGGTGATTCACCCCTCCACTTT
CASSYSGGDSPLHF
>many|TRBV10-3|TRBJ2-1|TRBD2
TGTGCCATCAGGCTAACTAGCGGGAACAATGAGCAGTTCTTC
CAIRLTSGNNEQFF
>few|TRBV20-1|TRBJ1-2|-
TGCAGTGCCCAGAGCTCGGGACCTGTCTTTAATGGCTACACCTTC
CSAQSSGPVFNGYTF
>-|TRBV2|TRBJ1-5|-
TGTGCCAGCAGTGAATTCAAGAGGGATCAGCCCCAGCATTTT
CASSEFKRDQPQHF
>many|TRBV11-2|TRBJ2-1|TRBD2
TGTGCCAGCAGCTCGCCTTTTAGCGGGGTCGATGAGCAGTTCTTC
CASSSPFSGVDEQFF
>few|TRBV7-2|TRBJ1-2|-
TGTGCCACCTCGATGTATAACTATGGCTACACCTTC
CATSMYNYGYTF
>many|TRBV6-5|TRBJ2-5|-
TGTGCCAGCAGAGGGGGGTCGGGGACCCAGTACTTC
CASRGGSGTQYF
>-|TRBV10-3|TRBJ2-2|TRBD2
TGTGCCATCAGACCTAGCGGGAGCAACACCGGGGAGCTGTTTTTT
CAIRPSGSNTGELFF
>many|TRBV20-1|TRBJ2-5|-
TGCAGTGCCCTAGCCGGGGCCCAGTACTTC
CSALAGAQYF
>-|TRBV10-3|TRBJ2-5|TRBD2
TGTGCCACACGGACTAGCGGCGAGGAGACCCAGTACTTC
CATRTSGEETQYF
>many|TRBV20-1|TRBJ1-1|TRBD1
TGCAGTGCTGGCACAGGGGTGGTCACTGAAGCTTTCTTT
CSAGTGVVTEAFF
>few|TRBV12-2|TRBJ2-1|-
TGTGCAAGTCGCCCACATGGGGCTAGCGGGAGGGGTGGCAATGAGCAGTTCTTC
CASRPHGASGRGGNEQFF